This T cell receptor (beta chain) emerged from a study of shared clonotypes between healthy human individuals. About the study: Three plates were used per donor for CD4 naive, three for CD4 memory, two for CD8 naive and one for CD8 memory.

Regarding the study as a whole: Compared with memory subsets, naive subsets generally had larger estimated richness. Clonotype sharing levels among donors were expected to vary with sequencing depth.

It was into CD45RA+ naive and CD45RA-negative memory subsets that the CD4+ cells were split. Sequencing used immunoSEQ multiplex PCR; TCRdb keeps in-frame clones, though not all of them. The sample has about a million clones; approximately 72% are singletons. The germline V and J ends were trimmed by 5 bases and 0 bases, with 10 bases remaining between them. This CDR3 is built from 14 residues. The germline CDR1 and CDR2 sequences are LNHDA and SQIVND (reference sequence). This clone has more than one count but fewer than ten. Its antigen is unknown. The specimen was memory CD4+ T cells sorted from blood. Subset here: CD45RA-negative fraction. The chain joins TRBV19 to TRBJ1-1, with TRBD1 as a possible D gene (5 bases). This TCR derives from a man between 18 and 35 years old in good health. The CDR3 bases are TGTGCCAGTAGTCCAGGGACGTTGAACACTGAAGCTTTCTTT. It is translated as CASSPGTLNTEAFF.